This T cell receptor (beta chain) was sequenced for a study of human thymus T cells. This CDR3 region has 14 residues. Germline lookup yields CDR1 MRHNA and CDR2 SNTAGT. Trimming took 2 bases from V and 4 from J, leaving 9 bases between them. About this clone itself: Antigen: not known.

Method: immunoSEQ multiplex PCR; TCRdb's copy keeps in-frame clones and lacks some. The sample consists of approximately 46,000 clones, approximately 95% of them appearing once. Donor material was obtained from healthy Finnish infants undergoing corrective surgery for congenital heart defects. Only four of the eight donors provided an approximately 0.45-1 mL blood sample. No fixed cell number was used; all available blood leukocytes supplied DNA. Points from the study as a whole: Thymic and blood repertoires showed apparently biased V and J gene usage.

The genes are TRBV6-4 and TRBJ2-1; perhaps TRBD1 as D (6 bases). Specimen: blood. The sequence derives from a girl under three years old with a congenital heart defect but otherwise immunologically healthy. The DNA for the CDR3 is TGTGCCAGCAGTGACCATGACAGGTACAATGAGCAGTTCTTC. Amino acid sequence: CASSDHDRYNEQFF.